Following are 5 T cell receptor beta chains from one sample sequenced in a study of cytomegalovirus exposure and HLA in healthy donors. PCR primers comprised 60 Vbeta and 13 Jbeta primers. Profiled with immunoSEQ multiplex PCR; TCRdb holds only in-frame clones, not every one. The profile shows 95,000 to 150,000 clones, about 74% of them singletons. Material for sequencing was PBMCs. These receptors came from a woman aged 45-65 years in good health and CMV-seropositive.

The chain combines TRBV10-3 with TRBJ2-1, with a weak D call TRBD1 (6 bases). The V end lost 2 bases, the J end lost 1 base, and 9 bases lay between the germline ends. CDR3 size: 15 residues. Germline CDR1 ENHRY, CDR2 SYGVKD. The CDR3 sequence: CAISEGQGSYNEQFF. DNA of the CDR3: TGTGCCATCAGTGAGGGGCAGGGGTCCTACAATGAGCAGTTCTTC.

V is TRBV5-1 and J is TRBJ2-7; TRBD2 agrees at 8 bases. J gave up 3 bases and V 9 bases, and 8 bases lay outside the gene matches. Germline V gives CDR1 SGHRS, CDR2 YFSETQ. The CDR3 runs to 13 residues. CDR3 sequence: CATSITSGYEQYF. CDR3 in DNA: TGCGCCACCTCCATCACTAGCGGCTACGAGCAGTACTTC. Full variable domain (rest looked up from reference TRBV5-1 and TRBJ2-7): KAGVTQTPRYLIKTRGQQVTLSCSPISGHRSVSWYQQTPGQGLQFLFEYFSETQRNKGNFPGRFSGRQFSNSRSEMNVSTLELGDSALYLCATSITSGYEQYFGPGTRLTVT.

Only a few counts were recorded for this clone. The V gene is TRBV12-5, the J gene TRBJ1-6, with a weak D call TRBD1 (6 bases). The V gene lost 6 bases and the J gene lost 6 bases, with 12 bases spanning the gap. Germline V lookup: CDR1 LGHNT, CDR2 FRNRAP. The CDR3 has 14 amino acids. The CDR3 DNA sequence: TGTGCTAGTGGCCTCAGGGGTTCTAATTCACCCCTCCACTTT. Translation: CASGLRGSNSPLHF.

V usage is TRBV11-2 and J usage is TRBJ2-3; TRBD2 aligns across 11 bases. The germline CDR1 and CDR2 sequences are SGHAT and FQNNGV. The CDR3 has 16 amino acids. Losses at the gene ends were 3 bases for V and 0 bases for J; bases not matched to a gene: 2. In nucleotides, the CDR3 is TGTGCCAGCAGCTTCAGACTAGCGGGGAGCACAGATACGCAGTATTTT. It translates to CASSFRLAGSTDTQYF. The variable domain in full, completed from reference TRBV11-2 and TRBJ2-3, reads EAGVAQSPRYKIIEKRQSVAFWCNPISGHATLYWYQQILGQGPKLLIQFQNNGVVDDSQLPKDRFSAERLKGVDSTLKIQPAKLEDSAVYLCASSFRLAGSTDTQYFGPGTRLTVL.

This clone was counted between two and nine times. The chain combines TRBV4-1 with TRBJ1-5; D unresolved. The V gene's germline CDR1 is MGHRA and CDR2 YSYEKL. CDR3 size: 15 residues. Deletions cut 2 bases from V and 4 bases from J, with 12 bases between. The CDR3 nucleotides are TGCGCCAGCAGCCAACCGGGTCTCGTTAATCAGCCCCAGCATTTT. It translates to CASSQPGLVNQPQHF.